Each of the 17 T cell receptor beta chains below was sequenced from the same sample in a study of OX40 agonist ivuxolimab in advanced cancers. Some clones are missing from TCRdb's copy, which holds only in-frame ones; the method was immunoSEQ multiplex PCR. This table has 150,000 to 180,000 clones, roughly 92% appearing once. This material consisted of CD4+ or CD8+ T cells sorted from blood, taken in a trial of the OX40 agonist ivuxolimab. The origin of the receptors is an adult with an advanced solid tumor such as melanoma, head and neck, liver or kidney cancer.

CDR3 in amino acids: CASSLWDTNTGELFF. Written as DNA, the CDR3 is TGCGCCAGCAGCTTATGGGATACGAACACCGGGGAGCTGTTTTTT. The rearrangement links TRBV5-1 to TRBJ2-2, with no clear D. The ends were cut back, 2 bases at V and 0 bases at J, with 8 bases in the middle. Germline loops: CDR1 SGHRS, CDR2 YFSETQ. The CDR3 covers 15 residues. The whole variable domain, remainder taken from reference TRBV5-1 and TRBJ2-2, is KAGVTQTPRYLIKTRGQQVTLSCSPISGHRSVSWYQQTPGQGLQFLFEYFSETQRNKGNFPGRFSGRQFSNSRSEMNVSTLELGDSALYLCASSLWDTNTGELFFGEGSRLTVL.

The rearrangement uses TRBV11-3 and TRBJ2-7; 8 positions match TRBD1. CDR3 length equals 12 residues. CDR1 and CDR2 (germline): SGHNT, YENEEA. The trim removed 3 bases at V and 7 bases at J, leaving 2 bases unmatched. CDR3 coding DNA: TGTGCCAGCAGCTTTACAGGGGGAGAGCAGTACTTC. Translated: CASSFTGGEQYF.

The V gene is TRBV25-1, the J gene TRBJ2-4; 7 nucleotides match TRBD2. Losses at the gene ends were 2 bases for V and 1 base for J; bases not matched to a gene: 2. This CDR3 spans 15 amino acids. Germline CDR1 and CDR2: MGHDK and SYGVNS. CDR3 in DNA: TGTGCCAGCAGTGAAGGGGAGGGGGCCAAAAACATTCAGTACTTC. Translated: CASSEGEGAKNIQYF.

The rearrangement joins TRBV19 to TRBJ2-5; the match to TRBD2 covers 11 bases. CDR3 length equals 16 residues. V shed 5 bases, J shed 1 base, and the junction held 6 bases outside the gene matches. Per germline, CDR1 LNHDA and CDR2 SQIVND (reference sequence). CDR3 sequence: CASSQIGLAGQETQYF. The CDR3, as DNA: TGTGCCAGTAGTCAGATTGGACTAGCGGGCCAAGAGACCCAGTACTTC.

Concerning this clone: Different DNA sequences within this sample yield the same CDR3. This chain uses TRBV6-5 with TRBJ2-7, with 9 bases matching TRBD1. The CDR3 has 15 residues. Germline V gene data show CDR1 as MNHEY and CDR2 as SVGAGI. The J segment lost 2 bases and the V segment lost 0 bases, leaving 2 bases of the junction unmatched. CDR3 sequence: CASSYSRQGAYEQYF. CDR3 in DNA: TGTGCCAGCAGTTACTCAAGACAGGGGGCCTACGAGCAGTACTTC.

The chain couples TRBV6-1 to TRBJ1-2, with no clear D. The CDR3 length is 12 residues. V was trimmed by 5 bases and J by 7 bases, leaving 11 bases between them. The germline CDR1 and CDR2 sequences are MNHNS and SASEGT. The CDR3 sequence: CASSRDIGGYTF. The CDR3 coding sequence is TGTGCCAGCAGTCGAGACATTGGTGGCTACACCTTC.

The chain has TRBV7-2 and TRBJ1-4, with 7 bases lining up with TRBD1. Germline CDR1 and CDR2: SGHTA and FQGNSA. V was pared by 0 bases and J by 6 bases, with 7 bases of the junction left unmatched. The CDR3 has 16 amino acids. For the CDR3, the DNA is TGTGCCAGCAGCTTAGCGCGGAACAGGGGACATGAAAAACTGTTTTTT. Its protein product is CASSLARNRGHEKLFF.

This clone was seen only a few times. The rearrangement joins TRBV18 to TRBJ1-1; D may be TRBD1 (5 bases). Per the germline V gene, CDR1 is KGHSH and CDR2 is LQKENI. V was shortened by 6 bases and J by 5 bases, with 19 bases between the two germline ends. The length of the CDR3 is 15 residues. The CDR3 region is CASSLNPAGRTEAFF. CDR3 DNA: TGTGCCAGCTCTCTAAACCCGGCGGGACGGACTGAAGCTTTCTTT. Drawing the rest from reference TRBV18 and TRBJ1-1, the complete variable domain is NAGVMQNPRHLVRRRGQEARLRCSPMKGHSHVYWYRQLPEEGLKFMVYLQKENIIDESGMPKERFSAEFPKEGPSILRIQQVVRGDSAAYFCASSLNPAGRTEAFFGQGTRLTVV.

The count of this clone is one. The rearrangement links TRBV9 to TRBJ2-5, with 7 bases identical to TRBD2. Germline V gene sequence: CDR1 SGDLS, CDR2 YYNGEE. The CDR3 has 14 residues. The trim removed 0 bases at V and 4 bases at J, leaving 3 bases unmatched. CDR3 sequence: CASSVDGRGETQYF. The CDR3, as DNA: TGTGCCAGCAGCGTAGATGGGAGGGGAGAGACCCAGTACTTC.

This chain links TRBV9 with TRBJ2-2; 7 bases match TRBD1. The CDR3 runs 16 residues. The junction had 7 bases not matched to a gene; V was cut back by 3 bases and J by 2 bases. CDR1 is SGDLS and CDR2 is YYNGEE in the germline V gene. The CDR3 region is CASSALGQANTGELFF. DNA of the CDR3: TGTGCCAGCAGCGCCCTCGGACAGGCAAACACCGGGGAGCTGTTTTTT.

CDR3 protein: CASSGQENSGNTIYF. CDR3 sequence (DNA): TGTGCCAGCTCGGGCCAGGAGAACTCTGGAAACACCATATATTTT. The rearrangement joins TRBV18 to TRBJ1-3; D unresolved. This CDR3 contains 15 residues. Germline lookup yields CDR1 KGHSH and CDR2 LQKENI. Trimming shortened V by 6 bases and J by 0 bases, and 12 bases separated the two germline ends.

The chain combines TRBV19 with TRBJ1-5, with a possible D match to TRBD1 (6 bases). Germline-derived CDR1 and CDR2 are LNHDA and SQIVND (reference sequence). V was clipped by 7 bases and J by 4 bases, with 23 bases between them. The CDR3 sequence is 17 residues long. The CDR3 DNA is TGTGCCAGTACTCCGCTCAGGGGAGCACTTGGGAATCAGCCCCAGCATTTT. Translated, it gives CASTPLRGALGNQPQHF.

The CDR3 DNA follows: TGTGCCAGCAGCTTGGAGGCTATCAATGAAAAACTGTTTTTT. Translated: CASSLEAINEKLFF. V and J are TRBV7-3 and TRBJ1-4, with D uncertain. Per the germline V gene, CDR1 is SGHTA and CDR2 is FQGTGA. CDR3 size: 14 residues. V shed 3 bases and J shed 5 bases, with 10 bases lying between them.

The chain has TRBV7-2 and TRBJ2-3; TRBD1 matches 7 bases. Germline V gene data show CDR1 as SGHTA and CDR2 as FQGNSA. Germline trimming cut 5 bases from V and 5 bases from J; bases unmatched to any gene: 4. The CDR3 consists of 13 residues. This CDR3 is CASSNRGEDTQYF. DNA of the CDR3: TGTGCCAGCAGCAACAGGGGTGAAGATACGCAGTATTTT. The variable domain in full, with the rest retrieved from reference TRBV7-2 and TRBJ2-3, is GAGVSQSPSNKVTEKGKDVELRCDPISGHTALYWYRQSLGQGLEFLIYFQGNSAPDKSGLPSDRFSAERTGGSVSTLTIQRTQQEDSAVYLCASSNRGEDTQYFGPGTRLTVL.

This CDR3 reads CASSYDPQSGYEQYF. DNA for the CDR3: TGTGCCAGCAGTTACGACCCCCAGAGCGGGTACGAGCAGTACTTC. The rearrangement joins TRBV6-6 to TRBJ2-7; perhaps TRBD2 as D (6 bases). Deletions cut 2 bases from V and 4 bases from J, with 15 bases between. Looked up from germline, CDR1 is MNHNY and CDR2 is SVGAGI (reference sequence). This CDR3 spans 15 amino acids.

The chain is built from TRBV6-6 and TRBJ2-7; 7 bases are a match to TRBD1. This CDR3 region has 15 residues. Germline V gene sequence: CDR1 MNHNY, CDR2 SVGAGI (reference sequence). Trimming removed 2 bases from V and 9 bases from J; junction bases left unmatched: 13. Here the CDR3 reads CASSYRGRGNDGQYF. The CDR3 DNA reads TGTGCCAGCAGTTACCGGGGCAGGGGGAACGACGGGCAGTACTTC.

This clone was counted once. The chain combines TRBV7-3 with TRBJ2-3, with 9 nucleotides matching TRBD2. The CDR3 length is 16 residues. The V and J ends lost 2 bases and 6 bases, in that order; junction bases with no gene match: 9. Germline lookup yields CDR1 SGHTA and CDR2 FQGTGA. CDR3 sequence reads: CASSLRNSGSRDTQYF. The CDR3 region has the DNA TGTGCCAGCAGCTTACGTAATAGCGGGAGTAGGGATACGCAGTATTTT.